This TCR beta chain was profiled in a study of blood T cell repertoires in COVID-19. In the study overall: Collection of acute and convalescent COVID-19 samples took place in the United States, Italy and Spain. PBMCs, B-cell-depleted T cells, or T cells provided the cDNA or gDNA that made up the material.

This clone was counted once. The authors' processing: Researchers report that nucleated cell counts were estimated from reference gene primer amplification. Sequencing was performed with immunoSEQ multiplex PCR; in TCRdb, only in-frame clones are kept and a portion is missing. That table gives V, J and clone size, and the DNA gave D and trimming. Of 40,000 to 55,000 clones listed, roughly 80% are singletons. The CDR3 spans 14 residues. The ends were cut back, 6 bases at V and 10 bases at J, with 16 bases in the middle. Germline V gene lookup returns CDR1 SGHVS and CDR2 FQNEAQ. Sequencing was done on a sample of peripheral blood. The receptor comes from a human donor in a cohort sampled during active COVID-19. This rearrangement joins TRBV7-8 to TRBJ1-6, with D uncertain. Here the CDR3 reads CASRIGTDLSPLHF. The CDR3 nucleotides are TGTGCCAGCAGAATAGGCACAGATCTCTCACCCCTCCACTTT.